This entry lists 15 T cell receptor beta chains sequenced from one sample in a study of blood T cell repertoires in COVID-19. Only in-frame clones appear in the TCRdb table, and some are missing; sequencing was by immunoSEQ multiplex PCR. The data show around 200,000 clones, about 87% seen once. The specimen was peripheral blood. Receptors originate from a woman under 30 who had recovered from COVID-19.

The CDR3 DNA is TGTGCCAGCACCGAACAGGGAGACGACGAGCAGTACGTC. Its translation is CASTEQGDDEQYV. The chain uses TRBV21-1 and TRBJ2-7; the table calls TRBD1, which could not be checked here. TRBV21-1 is termed a pseudogene. The CDR3 extends over 13 amino acids.

This sequence joins TRBV6-5 and TRBJ2-5, with 9 positions matching TRBD1. The J segment lost 5 bases and the V segment lost 6 bases, leaving 4 bases of the junction unmatched. The CDR3 has 13 amino acids. Germline-derived CDR1 and CDR2 are MNHEY and SVGAGI. The DNA of the CDR3 is TGTGCCAGCAGGATTACAGGGGGCGAGACCCAGTACTTC. As protein: CASRITGGETQYF.

CDR3 nucleotide sequence: TGTGCCAGCAGTTGGTCTCGACTTTCGGGAGAGACCCAGTACTTC. Encoded protein: CASSWSRLSGETQYF. The V and J genes are TRBV27 and TRBJ2-5; D gene uncertain. The V and J ends lost 4 bases and 4 bases respectively, with 16 bases between them. The CDR3 extends over 15 amino acids. The V gene's germline CDR1 is MNHEY and CDR2 SMNVEV (reference sequence).

This clone came up a few times. This chain joins TRBV4-1 and TRBJ2-5; no definite D call. Germline assignment: CDR1 MGHRA and CDR2 YSYEKL. Trimming left V 1 base short and J 0 bases short, with 12 bases between. The CDR3 has 16 residues. Written as DNA, the CDR3 is TGCGCCAGCAGCCAAGTTTTTGCCGCTAACCAAGAGACCCAGTACTTC. As protein: CASSQVFAANQETQYF.

The J gene is TRBJ1-1, the V gene TRBV6-5; D not resolved. The germline V and J ends were trimmed by 7 bases and 4 bases, with 16 bases remaining between them. Germline V CDR1 and CDR2: MNHEY, SVGAGI. The CDR3 length is 14 residues. The CDR3 reads CASTSGRVPTEAFF. The CDR3, as DNA: TGTGCCAGCACTTCCGGGCGGGTACCCACTGAAGCTTTCTTT.

The DNA of the CDR3 is TGTGCCAGCCACGCAGGGGGCACTGAAGCTTTCTTT. Its translation is CASHAGGTEAFF. The chain is built from TRBV6-6 and TRBJ1-1, with 7 bases fitting TRBD1. CDR1 MNHNY and CDR2 SVGAGI come from the germline V gene (reference sequence). Germline trimming cut 8 bases from V and 4 bases from J; bases unmatched to any gene: 4. The CDR3 has 12 residues.

The chain employs TRBV2 and TRBJ2-5; 7 bases align to TRBD2. Germline assignment: CDR1 SNHLY and CDR2 FYNNEI. The length of the CDR3 is 17 residues. The J segment lost 0 bases and the V segment lost 4 bases, leaving 11 bases of the junction unmatched. The CDR3 loop is CASSANLAAPHQETQYF. The CDR3 nucleotides read TGTGCCAGCAGTGCTAACCTAGCGGCACCCCACCAAGAGACCCAGTACTTC.

This chain joins TRBV5-1 and TRBJ1-1; 10 bases line up with TRBD1. The trim removed 3 bases at V and 3 bases at J, leaving 2 bases unmatched. The CDR3 runs 14 residues. From germline, CDR1 is SGHRS and CDR2 YFSETQ. CDR3 sequence: CASSWTGGYTEAFF. The CDR3 nucleotides are TGCGCCAGCAGCTGGACAGGGGGATACACTGAAGCTTTCTTT.

The genes are TRBV6-2 or TRBV6-3 and TRBJ1-1; 7 bases match TRBD1. Germline V gene data show CDR1 as MNHEY and CDR2 as SVGEGT. With 6 bases clipped from V and 7 bases from J, the junction kept 11 bases outside the gene matches. This CDR3 is 14 amino acids long. Here the CDR3 DNA reads TGTGCCAGCAGCTCGCTAGACAGGGCGGGTGAAGCTTTCTTT. This encodes CASSSLDRAGEAFF.

This clone has a handful of counts. The CDR3 region has the DNA TGTGCCAGCAGCCCTAGCGGGAGTTCCCACGAGCAGTACGTC. Its protein is CASSPSGSSHEQYV. V is TRBV11-2 and J is TRBJ2-7, with TRBD2 matching 10 bases. The germline V gene encodes CDR1 SGHAT and CDR2 FQNNGV. The ends lost 5 bases at V and 5 bases at J; junction bases unmatched: 6. The CDR3 consists of 14 residues.

This chain connects TRBV2 to TRBJ2-5; 7 bases agree with TRBD2. There are 16 residues in the CDR3. Germline CDR1 SNHLY, CDR2 FYNNEI. The ends lost 2 bases at V and 5 bases at J; junction bases unmatched: 11. CDR3 residues: CASSERASGLGETQYF. Here the CDR3 DNA reads TGTGCCAGCAGTGAAAGGGCTAGCGGCCTCGGGGAGACCCAGTACTTC.

This clone was detected only once. This rearrangement joins TRBV5-1 to TRBJ2-3; 9 bases are a match to TRBD2. Per the germline V gene, CDR1 is SGHRS and CDR2 is YFSETQ. The V gene end was trimmed by 4 bases and the J gene end by 0 bases; junction bases not matched to a gene: 3. CDR3 length equals 15 residues. The CDR3 region has the DNA TGCGCCAGCAGCCTTGGACTAGCGAGCACAGATACGCAGTATTTT. It encodes CASSLGLASTDTQYF.

V usage is TRBV11-3 and J usage is TRBJ2-7; TRBD1 matches 8 bases. The CDR3 has 15 residues. V lost 5 bases, J lost 2 bases, and 8 bases stayed unmatched. From germline, CDR1 is SGHNT and CDR2 YENEEA. DNA of the CDR3: TGTGCCAGCAGCGCCGGACAGGGTTTGACCTACGAGCAGTACGTC. Its translation: CASSAGQGLTYEQYV.

This rearrangement joins TRBV18 to TRBJ1-2; TRBD1 is a possible D gene (5 bases). The CDR3 has 15 residues. The V end was cut by 2 bases, the J end by 0 bases, with 10 bases between. The germline CDR1 and CDR2 sequences are KGHSH and LQKENI. The CDR3 here is CASSPYRPTNYGYTF. The CDR3, as DNA: TGTGCCAGCTCACCATACAGGCCGACTAACTATGGCTACACCTTC.

CDR3 amino acids: CASDLGTANTEAFF. For the CDR3, the DNA is TGCGCCAGCGACCTCGGGACAGCGAACACTGAAGCTTTCTTT. This chain uses TRBV5-1 with TRBJ1-1; 7 bases are shared with TRBD1. V shed 7 bases and J 1 base; nucleotides not matched to a gene: 7. Germline assignment: CDR1 SGHRS and CDR2 YFSETQ. The CDR3 sequence is 14 residues long.